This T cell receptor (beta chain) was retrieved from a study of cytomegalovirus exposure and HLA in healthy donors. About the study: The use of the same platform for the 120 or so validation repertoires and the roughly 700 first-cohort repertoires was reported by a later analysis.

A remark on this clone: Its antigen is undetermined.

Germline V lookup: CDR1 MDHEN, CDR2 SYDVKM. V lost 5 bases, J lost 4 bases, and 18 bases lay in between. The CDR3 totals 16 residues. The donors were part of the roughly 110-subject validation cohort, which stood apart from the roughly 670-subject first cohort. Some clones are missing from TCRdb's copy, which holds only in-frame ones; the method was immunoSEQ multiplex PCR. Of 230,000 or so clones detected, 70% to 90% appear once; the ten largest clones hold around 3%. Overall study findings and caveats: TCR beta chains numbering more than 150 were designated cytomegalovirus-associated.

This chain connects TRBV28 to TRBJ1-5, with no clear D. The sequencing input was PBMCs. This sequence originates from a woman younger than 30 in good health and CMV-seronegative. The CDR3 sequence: CASSPPQVLLNQPQHF. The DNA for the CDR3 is TGTGCCAGCAGTCCTCCCCAGGTCCTTTTAAATCAGCCCCAGCATTTT.